Listed below are T cell receptor beta chains from one sample, sequenced in a study of cytomegalovirus exposure and HLA in healthy donors. The method was immunoSEQ multiplex PCR; TCRdb's version includes in-frame clones alone and lacks a portion of them. The sample contains some 200,000 clones, approximately 78% of which appear only once. Sequencing was carried out using PBMCs. These receptors were collected from a woman aged 45-65 years in good health and CMV-seropositive. CDR3s include the opening cysteine and the closing phenylalanine or tryptophan. Fields, in order: J gene, V gene, clone size, CDR3 protein. Expanded clones are given a class, and other clones once, few, many or no size at all.

TRBJ2-5	TRBV18	.	CASSPGRQEETQYF
TRBJ2-1	TRBV5-6	.	CASSISGKSSYNEQFF
TRBJ1-2	TRBV6-1	once	CASSEGWQGGYGYTF
TRBJ1-2	TRBV19	.	CASSGGQFYGYTF
TRBJ2-5	TRBV30	.	CAQEAAGVATQYF
TRBJ2-3	TRBV10-3	.	CASRGGPTDTQYF
.	TRBV2	.	CASRDRGSSYEQYF
TRBJ2-3	TRBV5-1	.	CASSNGRATETQYF
TRBJ1-2	TRBV7-2	few	CASSSGQGRKIGGYTF
TRBJ1-1	TRBV7-9	.	CASSLGGDLMNTEAFF
TRBJ1-5	TRBV28	.	CASSPPGQYQPQHF
TRBJ2-5	TRBV10-3	.	CAISEGPQGETQYF